This T cell receptor beta chain was captured by sequencing in a study of radiotherapy plus CTLA-4 blockade in lung cancer. Study-level information: An objective response was seen in roughly a sixth of patients, and disease control in 31%.

Those with chemo-refractory metastatic non-small-cell lung cancer were treated with focal radiation combined with CTLA-4 blockade using ipilimumab. The repertoire was sequenced with immunoSEQ multiplex PCR; TCRdb's copy has only in-frame clones and lacks some. The sample includes 90,000 to 95,000 clones, 83% seen only once; the top ten take 0.84%. Concerning this clone itself: The target antigen is unknown.

Points from the study as a whole: Tumor-derived TCR clones expanded in blood after radiotherapy plus ipilimumab. Reported findings show early blood T cell clone dynamics, with interferon-beta, best predicted response.

The clonotype comes from a human donor with non-small cell lung cancer who had stable disease on radiotherapy plus ipilimumab. The sequencing here drew on peripheral blood, taken from a patient treated with radiotherapy plus ipilimumab.

The CDR3 DNA sequence: TGTGCCAGTAGTCCCATTGAGGGGGCGGGAAATGAAAAACTGTTTTTT. Its translation: CASSPIEGAGNEKLFF. The V and J genes are TRBV19 and TRBJ1-4, with 7 bases lining up with TRBD1. The CDR3 runs to 16 residues. Germline CDR1 is LNHDA and CDR2 is SQIVND (reference sequence). Unmatched junction bases numbered 11, after V lost 5 bases and J lost 5 bases.